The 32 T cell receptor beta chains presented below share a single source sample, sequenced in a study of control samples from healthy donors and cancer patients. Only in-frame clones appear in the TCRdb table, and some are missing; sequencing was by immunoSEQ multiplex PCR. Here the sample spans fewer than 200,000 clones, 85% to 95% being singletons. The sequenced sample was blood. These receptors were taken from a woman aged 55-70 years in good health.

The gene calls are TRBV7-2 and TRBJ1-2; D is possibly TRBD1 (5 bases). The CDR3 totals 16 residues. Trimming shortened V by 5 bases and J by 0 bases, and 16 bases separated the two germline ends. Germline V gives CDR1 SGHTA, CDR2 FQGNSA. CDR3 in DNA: TGTGCCAGCAGCCCACTAGGGACCGTGCCTAACTATGGCTACACCTTC. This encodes CASSPLGTVPNYGYTF. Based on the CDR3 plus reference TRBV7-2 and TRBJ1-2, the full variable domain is GAGVSQSPSNKVTEKGKDVELRCDPISGHTALYWYRQSLGQGLEFLIYFQGNSAPDKSGLPSDRFSAERTGGSVSTLTIQRTQQEDSAVYLCASSPLGTVPNYGYTFGSGTRLTVV.

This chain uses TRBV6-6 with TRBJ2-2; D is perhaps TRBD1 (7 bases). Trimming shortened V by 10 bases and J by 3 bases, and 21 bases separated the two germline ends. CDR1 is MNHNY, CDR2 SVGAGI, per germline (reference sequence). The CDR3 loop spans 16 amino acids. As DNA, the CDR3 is TGTGCCACTCGGGAGACAGGGAAGGACTACACCGGGGAGCTGTTTTTT. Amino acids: CATRETGKDYTGELFF.

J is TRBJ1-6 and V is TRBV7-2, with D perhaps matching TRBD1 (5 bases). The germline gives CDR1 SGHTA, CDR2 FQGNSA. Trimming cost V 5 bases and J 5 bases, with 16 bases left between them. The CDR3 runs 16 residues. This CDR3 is CASSPQGYGNNSPLHF. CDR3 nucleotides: TGTGCCAGCAGCCCCCAGGGTTATGGGAATAATTCACCCCTCCACTTT.

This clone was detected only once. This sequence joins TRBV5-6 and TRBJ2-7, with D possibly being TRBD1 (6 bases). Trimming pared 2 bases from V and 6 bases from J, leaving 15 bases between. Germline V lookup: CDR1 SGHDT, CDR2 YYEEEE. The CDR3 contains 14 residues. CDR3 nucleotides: TGTGCCAGCAGCTTACGCCCAGGGACACCCGAGCAGTACTTC. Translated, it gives CASSLRPGTPEQYF.

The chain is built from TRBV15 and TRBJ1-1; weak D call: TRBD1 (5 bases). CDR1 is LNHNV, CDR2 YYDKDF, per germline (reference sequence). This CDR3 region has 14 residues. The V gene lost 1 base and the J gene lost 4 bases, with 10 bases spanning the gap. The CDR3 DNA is TGTGCCACCAGCAGAGGAGGGGTCGGCACTGAAGCTTTCTTT. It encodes CATSRGGVGTEAFF. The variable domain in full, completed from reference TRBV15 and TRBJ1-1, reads DAMVIQNPRYQVTQFGKPVTLSCSQTLNHNVMYWYQQKSSQAPKLLFHYYDKDFNNEADTPDNFQSRRPNTSFCFLDIRSPGLGDTAMYLCATSRGGVGTEAFFGQGTRLTVV.

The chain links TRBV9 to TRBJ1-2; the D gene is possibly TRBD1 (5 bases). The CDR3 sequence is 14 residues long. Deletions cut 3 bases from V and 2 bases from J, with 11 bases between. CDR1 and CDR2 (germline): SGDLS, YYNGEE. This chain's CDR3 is CASSEGTTNYGYTF. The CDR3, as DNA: TGTGCCAGCAGCGAAGGGACCACCAACTATGGCTACACCTTC.

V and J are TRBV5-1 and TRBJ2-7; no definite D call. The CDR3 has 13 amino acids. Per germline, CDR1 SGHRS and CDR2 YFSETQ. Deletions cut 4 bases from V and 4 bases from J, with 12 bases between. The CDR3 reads CASSQYVEYEQYF. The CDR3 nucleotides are TGCGCCAGCAGCCAGTACGTGGAATACGAGCAGTACTTC.

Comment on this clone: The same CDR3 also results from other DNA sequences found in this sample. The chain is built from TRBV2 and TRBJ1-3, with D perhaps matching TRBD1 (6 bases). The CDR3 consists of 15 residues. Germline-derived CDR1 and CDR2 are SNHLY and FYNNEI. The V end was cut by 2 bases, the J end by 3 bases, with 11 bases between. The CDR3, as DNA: TGTGCCAGCAGTGAACAGGGGAATAGTGGAAACACCATATATTTT. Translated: CASSEQGNSGNTIYF.

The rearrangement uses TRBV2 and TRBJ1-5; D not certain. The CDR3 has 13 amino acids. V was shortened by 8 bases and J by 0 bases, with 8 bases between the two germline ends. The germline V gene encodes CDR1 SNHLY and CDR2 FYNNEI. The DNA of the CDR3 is TGTGCCAGCCACGGCGATAGCAATCAGCCCCAGCATTTT. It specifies CASHGDSNQPQHF.

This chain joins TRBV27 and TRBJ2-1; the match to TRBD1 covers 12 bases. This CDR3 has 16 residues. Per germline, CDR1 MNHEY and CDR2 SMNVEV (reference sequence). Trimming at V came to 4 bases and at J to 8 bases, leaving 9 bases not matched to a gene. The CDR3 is CASSSYTGTGGYEQFF. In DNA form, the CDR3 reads TGTGCCAGCAGTTCCTATACCGGGACAGGGGGCTATGAGCAGTTCTTC.

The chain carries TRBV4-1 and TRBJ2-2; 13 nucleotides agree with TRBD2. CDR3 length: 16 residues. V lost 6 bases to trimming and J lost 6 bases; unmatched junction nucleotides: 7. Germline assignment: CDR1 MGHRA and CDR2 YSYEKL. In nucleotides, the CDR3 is TGCGCCAGCAGTCGGACTAGCGGGGGAGGGGCCGGGGAGCTGTTTTTT. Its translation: CASSRTSGGGAGELFF.

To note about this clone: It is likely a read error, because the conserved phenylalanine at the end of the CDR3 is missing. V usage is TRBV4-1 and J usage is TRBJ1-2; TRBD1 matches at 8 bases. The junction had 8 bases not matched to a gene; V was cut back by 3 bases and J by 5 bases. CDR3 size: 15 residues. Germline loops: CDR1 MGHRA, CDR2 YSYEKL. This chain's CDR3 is CASSQMTGVGYGYTL. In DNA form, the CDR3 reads TGCGCCAGCAGCCAGATGACAGGGGTTGGGTATGGCTACACCCTC.

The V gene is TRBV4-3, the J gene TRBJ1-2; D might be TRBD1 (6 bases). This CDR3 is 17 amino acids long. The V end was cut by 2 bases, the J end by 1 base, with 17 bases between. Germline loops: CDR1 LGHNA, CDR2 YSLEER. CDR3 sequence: CASSQIGTLGYNYGYTF. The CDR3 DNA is TGCGCCAGCAGCCAAATCGGGACACTTGGATATAACTATGGCTACACCTTC.

The CDR3 spells CASSLGSGFGTEAFF. The CDR3 coding sequence is TGTGCCAGCAGCTTAGGTTCGGGGTTCGGCACTGAAGCTTTCTTT. V usage is TRBV7-6 and J usage is TRBJ1-1; D is ambiguous. The CDR3 extends over 15 amino acids. V was clipped by 1 base and J by 4 bases, with 13 bases between them. Germline V gene lookup returns CDR1 SGHVS and CDR2 FNYEAQ.

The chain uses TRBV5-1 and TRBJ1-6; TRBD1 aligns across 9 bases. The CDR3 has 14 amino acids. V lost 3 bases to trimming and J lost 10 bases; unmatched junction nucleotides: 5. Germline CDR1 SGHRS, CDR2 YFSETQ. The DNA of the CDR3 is TGCGCCAGCAGCTCCGGGACAGGGACATCACCCCTCCACTTT. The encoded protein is CASSSGTGTSPLHF.

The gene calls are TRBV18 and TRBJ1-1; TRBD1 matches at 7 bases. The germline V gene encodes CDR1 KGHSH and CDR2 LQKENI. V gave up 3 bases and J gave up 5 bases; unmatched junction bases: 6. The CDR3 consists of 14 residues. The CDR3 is CASSPSGGMTEAFF. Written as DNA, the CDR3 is TGTGCCAGCTCACCGTCAGGGGGAATGACTGAAGCTTTCTTT.

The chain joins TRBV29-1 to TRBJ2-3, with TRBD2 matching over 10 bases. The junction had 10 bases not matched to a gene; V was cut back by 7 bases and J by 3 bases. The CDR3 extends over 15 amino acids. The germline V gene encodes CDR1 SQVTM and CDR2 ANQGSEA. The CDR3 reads CSAQRVAGGTDTQYF. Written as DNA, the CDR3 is TGCAGCGCCCAAAGGGTAGCGGGGGGTACAGATACGCAGTATTTT.

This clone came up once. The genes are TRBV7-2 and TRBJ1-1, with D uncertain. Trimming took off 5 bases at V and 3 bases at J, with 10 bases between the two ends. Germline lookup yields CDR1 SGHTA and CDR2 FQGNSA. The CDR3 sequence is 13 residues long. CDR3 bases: TGTGCCAGCAGCCGCTCAGGCGACACTGAAGCTTTCTTT. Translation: CASSRSGDTEAFF.

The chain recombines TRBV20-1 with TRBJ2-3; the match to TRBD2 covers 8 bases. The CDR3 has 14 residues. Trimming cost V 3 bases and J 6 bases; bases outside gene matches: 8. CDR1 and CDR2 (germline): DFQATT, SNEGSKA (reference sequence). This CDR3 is CSASRLAGSDTQYF. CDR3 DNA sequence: TGCAGTGCTAGTCGCCTAGCGGGCTCGGATACGCAGTATTTT.

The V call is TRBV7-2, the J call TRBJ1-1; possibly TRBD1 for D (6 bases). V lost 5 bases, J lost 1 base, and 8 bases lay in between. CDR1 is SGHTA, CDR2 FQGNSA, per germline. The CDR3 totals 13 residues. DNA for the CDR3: TGTGCCAGCAGCGGACAGACGAACACTGAAGCTTTCTTT. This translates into CASSGQTNTEAFF.

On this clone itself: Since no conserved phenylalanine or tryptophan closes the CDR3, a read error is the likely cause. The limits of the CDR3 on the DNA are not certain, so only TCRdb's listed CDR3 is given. CDR3 protein: CASSLQAGY. This rearrangement joins TRBV27 to TRBJ1-3. Germline CDR1 MNHEY, CDR2 SMNVEV (reference sequence). The CDR3 comprises 9 residues, both ends counted.

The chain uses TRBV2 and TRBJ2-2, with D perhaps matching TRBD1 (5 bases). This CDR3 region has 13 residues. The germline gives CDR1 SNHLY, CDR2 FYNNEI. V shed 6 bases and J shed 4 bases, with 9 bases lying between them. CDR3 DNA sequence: TGTGCCAGCAGGATAGACAGCACCGGGGAGCTGTTTTTT. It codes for CASRIDSTGELFF.

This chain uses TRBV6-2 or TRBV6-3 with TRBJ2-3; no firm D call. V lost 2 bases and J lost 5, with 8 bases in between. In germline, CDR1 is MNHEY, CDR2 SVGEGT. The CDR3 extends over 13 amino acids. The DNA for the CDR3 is TGTGCCAGCAGTTACGTCCCGGGAGATACGCAGTATTTT. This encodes CASSYVPGDTQYF.

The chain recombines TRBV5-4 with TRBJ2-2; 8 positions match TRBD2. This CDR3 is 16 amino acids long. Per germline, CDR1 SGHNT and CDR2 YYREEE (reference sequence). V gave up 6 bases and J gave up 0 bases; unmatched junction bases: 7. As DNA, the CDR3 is TGTGCCAGCAACCCGGGGGGGCTAACGAACACCGGGGAGCTGTTTTTT. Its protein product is CASNPGGLTNTGELFF. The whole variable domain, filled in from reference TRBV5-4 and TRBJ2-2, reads ETGVTQSPTHLIKTRGQQVTLRCSSQSGHNTVSWYQQALGQGPQFIFQYYREEENGRGNFPPRFSGLQFPNYSSELNVNALELDDSALYLCASNPGGLTNTGELFFGEGSRLTVL.

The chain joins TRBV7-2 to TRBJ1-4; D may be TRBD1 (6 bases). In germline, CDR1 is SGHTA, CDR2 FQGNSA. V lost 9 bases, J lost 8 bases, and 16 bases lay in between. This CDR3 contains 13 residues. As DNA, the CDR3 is TGTGCCAGACCGTCACAGGGCGAGGAAAAACTGTTTTTT. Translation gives CARPSQGEEKLFF.

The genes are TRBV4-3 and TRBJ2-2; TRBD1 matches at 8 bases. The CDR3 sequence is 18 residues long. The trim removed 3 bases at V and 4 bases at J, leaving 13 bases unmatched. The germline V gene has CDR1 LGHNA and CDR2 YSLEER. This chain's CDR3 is CASSQTGATVDFTGELFF. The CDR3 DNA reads TGCGCCAGCAGCCAGACAGGGGCTACTGTTGATTTCACCGGGGAGCTGTTTTTT.

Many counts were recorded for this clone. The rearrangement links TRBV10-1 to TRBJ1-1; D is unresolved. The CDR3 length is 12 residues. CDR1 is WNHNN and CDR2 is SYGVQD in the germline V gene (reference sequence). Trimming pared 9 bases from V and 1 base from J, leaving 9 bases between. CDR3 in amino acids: CARTPRNTEAFF. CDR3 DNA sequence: TGCGCCAGGACTCCTAGGAACACTGAAGCTTTCTTT.

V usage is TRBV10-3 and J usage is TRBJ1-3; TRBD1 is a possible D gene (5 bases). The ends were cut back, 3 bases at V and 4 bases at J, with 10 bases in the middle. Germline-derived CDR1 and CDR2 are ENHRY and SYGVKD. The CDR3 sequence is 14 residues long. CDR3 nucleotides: TGTGCCATCAGTGAAGGGACGCTCGGAAACACCATATATTTT. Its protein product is CAISEGTLGNTIYF.

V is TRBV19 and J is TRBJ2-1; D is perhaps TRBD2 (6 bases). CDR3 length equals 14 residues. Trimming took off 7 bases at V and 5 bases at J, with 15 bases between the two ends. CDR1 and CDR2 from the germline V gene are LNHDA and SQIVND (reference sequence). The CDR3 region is CASTRFASDNEQFF. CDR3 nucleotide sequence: TGTGCCAGTACCCGGTTTGCTAGCGACAATGAGCAGTTCTTC.

This chain's CDR3 is CASSLGQRYGYTF. Written as DNA, the CDR3 is TGTGCCAGCAGCCTGGGACAGAGGTATGGCTACACCTTC. V is TRBV11-2 and J is TRBJ1-2, with 7 positions matching TRBD1. Trimming cost V 5 bases and J 5 bases; bases outside gene matches: 5. The CDR3 runs to 13 residues. Germline CDR1 and CDR2: SGHAT and FQNNGV.

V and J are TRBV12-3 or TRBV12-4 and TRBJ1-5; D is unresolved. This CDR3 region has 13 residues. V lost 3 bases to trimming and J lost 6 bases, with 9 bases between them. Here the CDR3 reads CASSFSSVQPQHF. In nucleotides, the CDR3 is TGTGCCAGCAGTTTTTCCAGTGTTCAGCCCCAGCATTTT.

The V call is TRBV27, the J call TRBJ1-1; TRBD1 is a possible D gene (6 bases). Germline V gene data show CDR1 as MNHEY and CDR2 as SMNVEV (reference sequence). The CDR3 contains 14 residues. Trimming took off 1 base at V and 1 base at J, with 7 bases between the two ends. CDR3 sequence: CASSLLTGNTEAFF. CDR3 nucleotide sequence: TGTGCCAGCAGTTTATTGACAGGGAACACTGAAGCTTTCTTT.